This T cell receptor beta chain was recorded in a study of long-term antiretroviral therapy in people with HIV. For this clone: Its antigen is unidentified.

Survey-level resolution applied to immunoSEQ assay v3.0. TCRdb's copy holds only in-frame clones and misses some; the assay was immunoSEQ multiplex PCR. This sample has around 36,000 clones, with roughly 79% found just once. V was trimmed by 0 bases and J by 0 bases, leaving 9 bases between them. From germline, CDR1 is SGDLS and CDR2 YYNGEE. This CDR3 comprises 15 residues. The study, taken as a whole, reports: Diversity increased after ART yet remained lower than in transplant donor controls. Blood sampling spanned 2004 to 2017, possibly under older ART regimens.

The sequences come from unsorted PBMCs, collected 3 years after starting antiretroviral therapy. This clonotype was obtained from a man aged 45-65 years with HIV. This chain joins TRBV9 and TRBJ1-1, with a weak D call TRBD1 (6 bases). CDR3 coding DNA: TGTGCCAGCAGCGTAGGGCAGGGGATGAACACTGAAGCTTTCTTT. This gives the protein CASSVGQGMNTEAFF. The full variable domain, rest sourced from reference TRBV9 and TRBJ1-1, is DSGVTQTPKHLITATGQRVTLRCSPRSGDLSVYWYQQSLDQGLQFLIQYYNGEERAKGNILERFSAQQFPDLHSELNLSSLELGDSALYFCASSVGQGMNTEAFFGQGTRLTVV.